The entry that follows covers one T cell receptor beta chain sequence. Its antigen remains unknown. This record comes from a study of cytomegalovirus exposure and HLA in healthy donors. The study's findings and limits: In a later analysis, an Asian-associated ancestry cluster reportedly showed fewer N-insertions than the approximately 670-donor mean. Specific recognition of CMV antigens was confirmed in vitro for three chains (all CMV-associated). Previous analysis showed most TCR beta V segments were productive about 90% or about 30% of the time.

In the PCR, 60 Vbeta and 13 Jbeta primers were used. In the original analysis: Later, an analysis found about 77 million unique TCR beta chains, and about 9.9 million of these were shared. Here immunoSEQ multiplex PCR was the method, and the copy in TCRdb shows in-frame clones only, minus some. V and J calls and clone size are as listed in that table; D and trimming were resolved from the DNA. The data contain under 200,000 clones, around 80% of them singletons. V was cut by 3 bases and J by 4 bases, with 13 bases left in between. CDR1 and CDR2 from the germline V gene are SGHAT and FQNNGV. This CDR3 is 15 amino acids long.

The TCR originated in a woman between 18 and 29 years old in good health and CMV-seronegative. Material for sequencing was PBMCs. This chain links TRBV11-2 with TRBJ1-5, with D maybe TRBD1 (6 bases). Written as DNA, the CDR3 is TGTGCCAGCAGCTTCTCAGGGGCCCCTAATCAGCCCCAGCATTTT. Translating gives CASSFSGAPNQPQHF. The full variable domain, in which reference TRBV11-2 and TRBJ1-5 provide the parts outside the CDR3, is EAGVAQSPRYKIIEKRQSVAFWCNPISGHATLYWYQQILGQGPKLLIQFQNNGVVDDSQLPKDRFSAERLKGVDSTLKIQPAKLEDSAVYLCASSFSGAPNQPQHFGDGTRLSIL.